Listed below are T cell receptor beta chains from one sample, sequenced in a study of somatic mutations in cytotoxic T cells in rheumatoid arthritis. Generated by immunoSEQ multiplex PCR, the TCRdb table keeps only in-frame clones and is missing some. The table shows about 16,000 clones, with about 77% occurring only once. Sequencing input: CD8+ T cells sorted from blood. Receptor source: an adult with rheumatoid arthritis. CDR3s include the opening cysteine and the closing phenylalanine or tryptophan. A D gene is named only where the DNA matches it firmly. Clone size is given for some rows only: seen once, a few or many times, or a class if the clone is expanded.

>TRBV2|TRBJ2-5|TRBD2|NA
TGTGCCAGCAGTGAAGGAATTAGCGGGGGCCTAGGAGAGACCCAGTACTTC
CASSEGISGGLGETQYF
>TRBV28|TRBJ2-7|TRBD1|NA
TGTGCCAGCAGTGCAGTGATAAGGACAGGGGCTTCCTACGAGCAGTACTTC
CASSAVIRTGASYEQYF
>TRBV7-6|TRBJ2-7|NA|NA
TGTGCCAGCAGCCCCTCCGACAGGACAGACTACGAGCAGTACTTC
CASSPSDRTDYEQYF
>TRBV2|TRBJ2-7|TRBD1|NA
TGTGCCAGCACCCGGGACAGGAGCTCCTACGAGCAGTACTTC
CASTRDRSSYEQYF
>TRBV16|TRBJ1-1|TRBD1|once
TGTGCCAGCAGCCCTTACGCACAGGGGGCGGTAACTGAAGCTTTCTTT
CASSPYAQGAVTEAFF
>TRBV7-9|TRBJ2-1|TRBD2|NA
TGTGCCAGCACCTTCCTGTGGGGAGCCGGGGGGGAAGAATACAATGAGCAGTTCTTC
CASTFLWGAGGEEYNEQFF
>TRBV10-2|TRBJ2-3|NA|NA
TGCGCCAGCAGTGAGTCTAGGGGATCAGATACGCAGTATTTT
CASSESRGSDTQYF
>TRBV19|TRBJ1-4|NA|NA
TGTGCCAGTAGTATGGGGCTGGGGACAACTAATGAAAAACTGTTTTTT
CASSMGLGTTNEKLFF
>TRBV2|TRBJ2-4|TRBD1|NA
TGTGCCAGCAGTTTACCGGGACAGGGCCTGGACATTCAGTACTTC
CASSLPGQGLDIQYF
>TRBV27|TRBJ2-3|TRBD2|NA
TGTGCCAGCAGTTTATTAGCGGGGTGGGCAGATACGCAGTATTTT
CASSLLAGWADTQYF
>TRBV7-6|TRBJ1-1|NA|NA
TGTGCCAGCAGCGCCCGAACGGACAGAATGAACACTGAAGCTTTCTTT
CASSARTDRMNTEAFF
>TRBV11-2|TRBJ2-1|TRBD2|NA
TGTGCCAGCAGCTTCCCGGGGGGTGAGAATGAGCAGTTCTTC
CASSFPGGENEQFF
>TRBV5-5|TRBJ1-5|NA|NA
TGTGCCAGCAGCTTGGGGAGTTATAGCAATCAGCCCCAGCATTTT
CASSLGSYSNQPQHF
>TRBV4-1|TRBJ1-1|NA|NA
TGCGCCAGCAGCCAAGATTCCAACCTCAGTGGCACTGAAGCTTTCTTT
CASSQDSNLSGTEAFF
>TRBV10-3|TRBJ1-6|NA|NA
TGTGCCATCAGTGAGGATAGGTCCTATAATTCACCCCTCCACTTT
CAISEDRSYNSPLHF
>TRBV5-1|TRBJ1-6|TRBD1|NA
TGCGCCAGCAGCCCGACAGGGTCGGGGTTCGATCGGTCCCTCCACTTT
CASSPTGSGFDRSLHF
>TRBV10-1|TRBJ1-2|NA|NA
TGCGCCAGCAGTGAAGGTGTCTCAGGCTATGGCTACACCTTC
CASSEGVSGYGYTF
>TRBV4-1|TRBJ2-7|NA|NA
TGCGCCAGCAGCCAAGATCGGGGGACAGTCTCCTACGAGCAGTACTTC
CASSQDRGTVSYEQYF
>TRBV7-9|TRBJ2-3|TRBD2|NA
TGTGCCAGCAGCTCCGACCCGGGACTAGCGGGGGGGCTGAGTGATACGCAGTATTTT
CASSSDPGLAGGLSDTQYF
>TRBV11-3|TRBJ2-1|TRBD1|NA
TGCGCCAGCAGCTTCCGGGACAGGGGCAATGAGCAGTTCTTC
CASSFRDRGNEQFF
>TRBV6-1|TRBJ2-1|NA|NA
TGTGCCAGCAGTGCCAACGGGGTGAATGAGCAGTTCTTC
CASSANGVNEQFF
>TRBV5-1|TRBJ1-1|TRBD1|NA
TGCGCCAGCAGCTTGGGCCAGGGGGCCACTGAAGCTTTCTTT
CASSLGQGATEAFF
>TRBV6-4|TRBJ1-2|NA|NA
TGTGCCAGCAGTGACTCAGTTATGGGGTCTAGTGGCTACACCTTC
CASSDSVMGSSGYTF
>TRBV29-1|TRBJ2-7|NA|once
TGCAGCGTTGAAGCCCGGGACAACTACGAGCAGTACTTC
CSVEARDNYEQYF
>TRBV6-5|TRBJ1-6|NA|NA
TGTGCCAGCAGTTATATGGCTAATTCACCCCTCCACTTT
CASSYMANSPLHF
>TRBV7-9|TRBJ1-5|NA|NA
TGTGCCAGCAGCTTACTCAATCAGCCCCAGCATTTT
CASSLLNQPQHF
>TRBV9|TRBJ2-1|NA|few
TGTGCCAGCAGCGCCCACCGGGACGGCTACAATGAGCAGTTCTTC
CASSAHRDGYNEQFF
>TRBV6-5|TRBJ2-7|NA|NA
TGTGCCAGCAGTTACTCGCGGCAGAGGGCTTATGAGCAGTACTTC
CASSYSRQRAYEQYF
>TRBV7-6|TRBJ2-2|NA|NA
TGTGCCACCAGGGCCCTCACCGGGGAGCTGTTTTTT
CATRALTGELFF
>TRBV11-2|TRBJ1-5|NA|few
TGTGCCAGCAGCCCAGAGGGAGGGATACGACAGCCCCAGCATTTT
CASSPEGGIRQPQHF
>TRBV6-5|TRBJ2-2|NA|NA
TGTGCCAGCAGTTACTCGTCGGGGCCCGGGGAGCTGTTTTTT
CASSYSSGPGELFF
>TRBV25-1|TRBJ2-2|NA|once
TGTGCAGCCGGTCGGGGGACCGGGGAGCTGTTTTTT
CAAGRGTGELFF
>TRBV28|TRBJ1-4|NA|NA
TGTGCCAGCAGTTTAGGGACACCGGGTGAAAAACTGTTTTTT
CASSLGTPGEKLFF
>TRBV6-5|TRBJ1-2|NA|NA
TGTGCCAGCAGACACGGGGTGGCGGATGGCTACACCTTC
CASRHGVADGYTF
>TRBV27|TRBJ2-5|TRBD1|NA
TGTGCCAGCAGCCCGGGACAGGGGGAGATTCGGCAGTACTTC
CASSPGQGEIRQYF
>TRBV6-6|TRBJ2-2|NA|NA
TGTGCCAGCAGTGTCCTAACCCCCGACACCGGGGAGCTGTTTTTT
CASSVLTPDTGELFF
>TRBV7-2|TRBJ2-1|TRBD2|medium-sized
TGTGCCAGCAGCACGACTAGCGATAGCTCCTACAATGAGCAGTTCTTC
CASSTTSDSSYNEQFF
>TRBV28|TRBJ1-2|NA|few
TGTGCCAGCAGTTTAGTTTCTGCAGGGTTCTACACCTTC
CASSLVSAGFYTF
>TRBV2|TRBJ2-3|TRBD2|NA
TGTGCCAGCACGACGACTAGCGGGGGATCAGATACGCAGTATTTT
CASTTTSGGSDTQYF
>TRBV9|TRBJ2-3|TRBD1|NA
TGTGCCAGCAGCAGCAACAGGGGGCAGTGGAATACGCAGTATTTT
CASSSNRGQWNTQYF
>TRBV7-8|TRBJ1-2|NA|once
TGTGCCAGCAGCTCGGACTCCTATGGCTACACCTTC
CASSSDSYGYTF
>TRBV11-3|TRBJ2-2|NA|NA
TGTGCCAGCAGCCCTGGACCTCCGTTCCGGGAGCTGTTTTTT
CASSPGPPFRELFF
>TRBV10-3|TRBJ2-5|NA|NA
TGTGCCATCAGTGAATCAGCGACGGGCTCCCAAGAGACCCAGTACTTC
CAISESATGSQETQYF
>TRBV7-9|TRBJ1-3|TRBD1|NA
TGTGCCAGCAGCCTAGGACAGGGCAACCGAAACACCATATATTTT
CASSLGQGNRNTIYF
>TRBV27|TRBJ2-7|TRBD1|once
TGTGCCAGCAGTTTATCGGACAGGATCTACGAGCAGTACTTC
CASSLSDRIYEQYF
>TRBV27|TRBJ2-1|NA|NA
TGTGCCAGCAAACCGCAGACAGACCCGACCTACAATGAGCAGTTCTTC
CASKPQTDPTYNEQFF
>TRBV27|TRBJ2-2|NA|once
TGTGCCAGCTCTCCCGGGACCATCACCGGGGAGCTGTTTTTT
CASSPGTITGELFF
>TRBV29-1|TRBJ2-5|TRBD2|NA
TGCAGCGTTGAACTAGCGGGGGGGCTCGAGACCCAGTACTTC
CSVELAGGLETQYF
>TRBV6-6|TRBJ2-7|NA|NA
TGTGCCAGCAGAACCTTACCTGGCGAGCAGTACTTC
CASRTLPGEQYF
>TRBV30|TRBJ1-2|NA|NA
TGTGCCTGGAGCTTCAGGATACCTAACTATGGCTACACCTTC
CAWSFRIPNYGYTF
>TRBV2|TRBJ1-1|NA|once
TGTGCCAGCACCCCAGGACACCCTGAAGCTTTCTTT
CASTPGHPEAFF
>TRBV11-3|TRBJ1-1|NA|once
TGTGCCAGCAGCTTAGAGGACACTGAAGCTTTCTTT
CASSLEDTEAFF
>TRBV7-9|TRBJ2-7|NA|NA
TGTGCCAGCAGCTCCACTTCATCCTACGAGCAGTACTTC
CASSSTSSYEQYF
>TRBV9|TRBJ1-3|NA|NA
TGTGCCAGCAGCGTCTTCTCGTTGGGAAACACCATATATTTT
CASSVFSLGNTIYF
>TRBV7-6|TRBJ2-1|NA|few
TGTGCCAGCAGCCCACGACTCGAAAGCTCCTACAATGAGCAGTTCTTC
CASSPRLESSYNEQFF
>TRBV11-2|TRBJ1-1|NA|NA
TGTGCCAGCAGCGCCGGTAGATGGACTGAAGCTTTCTTT
CASSAGRWTEAFF
>TRBV9|TRBJ2-3|NA|large
TGTGCCAGCAGCGTAGGGTGGGGCCGCACAGATACGCAGTATTTT
CASSVGWGRTDTQYF